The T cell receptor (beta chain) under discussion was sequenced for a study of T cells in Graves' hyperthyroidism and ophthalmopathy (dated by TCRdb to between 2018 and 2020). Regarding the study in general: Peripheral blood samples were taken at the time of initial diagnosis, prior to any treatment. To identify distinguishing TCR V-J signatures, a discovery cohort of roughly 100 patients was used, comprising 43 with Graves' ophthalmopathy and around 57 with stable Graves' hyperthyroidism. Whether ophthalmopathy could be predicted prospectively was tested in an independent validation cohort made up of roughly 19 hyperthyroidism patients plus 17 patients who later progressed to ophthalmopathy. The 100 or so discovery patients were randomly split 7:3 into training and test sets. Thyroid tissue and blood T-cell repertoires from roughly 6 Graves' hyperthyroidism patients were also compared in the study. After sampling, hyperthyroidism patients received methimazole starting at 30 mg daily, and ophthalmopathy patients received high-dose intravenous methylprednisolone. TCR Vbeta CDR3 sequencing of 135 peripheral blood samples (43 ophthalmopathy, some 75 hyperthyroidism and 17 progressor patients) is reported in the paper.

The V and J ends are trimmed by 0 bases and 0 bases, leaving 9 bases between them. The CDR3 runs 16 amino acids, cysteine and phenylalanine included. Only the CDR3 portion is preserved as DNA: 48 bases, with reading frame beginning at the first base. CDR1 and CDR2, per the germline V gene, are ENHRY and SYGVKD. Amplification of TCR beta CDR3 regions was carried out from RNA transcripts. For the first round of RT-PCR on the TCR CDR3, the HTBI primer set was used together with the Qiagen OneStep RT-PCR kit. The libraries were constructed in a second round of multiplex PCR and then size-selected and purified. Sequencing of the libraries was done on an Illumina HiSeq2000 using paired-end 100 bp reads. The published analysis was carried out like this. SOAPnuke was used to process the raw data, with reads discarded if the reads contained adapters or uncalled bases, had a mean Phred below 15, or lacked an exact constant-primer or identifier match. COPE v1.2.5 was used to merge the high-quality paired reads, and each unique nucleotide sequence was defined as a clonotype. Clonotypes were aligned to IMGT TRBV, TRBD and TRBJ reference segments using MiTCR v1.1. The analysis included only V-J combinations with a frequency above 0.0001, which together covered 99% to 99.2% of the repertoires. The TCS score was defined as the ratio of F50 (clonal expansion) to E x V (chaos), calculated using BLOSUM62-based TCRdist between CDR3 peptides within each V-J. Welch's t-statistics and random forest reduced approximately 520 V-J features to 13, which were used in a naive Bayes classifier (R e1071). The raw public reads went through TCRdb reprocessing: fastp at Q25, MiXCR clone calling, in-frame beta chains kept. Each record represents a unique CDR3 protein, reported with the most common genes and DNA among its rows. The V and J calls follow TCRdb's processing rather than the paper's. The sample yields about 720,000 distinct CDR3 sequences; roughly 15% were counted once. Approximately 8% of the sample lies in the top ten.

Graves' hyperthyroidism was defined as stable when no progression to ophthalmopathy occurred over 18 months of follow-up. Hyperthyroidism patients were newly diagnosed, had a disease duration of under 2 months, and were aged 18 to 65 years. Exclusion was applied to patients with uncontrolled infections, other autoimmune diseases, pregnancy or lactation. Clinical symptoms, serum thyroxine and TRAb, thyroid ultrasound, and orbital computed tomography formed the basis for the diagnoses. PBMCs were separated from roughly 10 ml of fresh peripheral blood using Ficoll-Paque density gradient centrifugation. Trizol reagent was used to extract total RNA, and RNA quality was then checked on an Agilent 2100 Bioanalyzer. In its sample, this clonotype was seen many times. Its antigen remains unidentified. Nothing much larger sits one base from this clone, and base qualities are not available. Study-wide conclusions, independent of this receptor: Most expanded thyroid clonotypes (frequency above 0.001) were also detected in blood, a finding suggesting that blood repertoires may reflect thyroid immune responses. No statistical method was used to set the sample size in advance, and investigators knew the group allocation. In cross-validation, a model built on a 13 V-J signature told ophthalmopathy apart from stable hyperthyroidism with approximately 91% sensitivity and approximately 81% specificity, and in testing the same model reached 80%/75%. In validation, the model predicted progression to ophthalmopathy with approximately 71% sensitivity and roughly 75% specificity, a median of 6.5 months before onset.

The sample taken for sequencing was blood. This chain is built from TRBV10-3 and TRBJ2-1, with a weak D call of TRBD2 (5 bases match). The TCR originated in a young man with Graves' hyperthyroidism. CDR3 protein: CAISESPGSSYNEQFF. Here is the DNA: TGTGCCATCAGTGAGTCGCCGGGGAGCTCCTACAATGAGCAGTTCTTC.